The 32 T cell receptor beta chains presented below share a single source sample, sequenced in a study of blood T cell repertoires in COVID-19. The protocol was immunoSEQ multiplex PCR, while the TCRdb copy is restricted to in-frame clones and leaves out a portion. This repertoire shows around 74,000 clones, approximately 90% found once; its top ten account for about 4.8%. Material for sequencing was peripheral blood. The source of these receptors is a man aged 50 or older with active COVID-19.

The CDR3 sequence: CASSLAGGTDTQYF. CDR3 nucleotides: TGTGCCAGCAGCTTGGCGGGGGGCACAGATACGCAGTATTTT. V usage is TRBV5-6 and J usage is TRBJ2-3; TRBD2 might be the D (6 bases). Looked up from germline, CDR1 is SGHDT and CDR2 is YYEEEE. Trimming cost V 0 bases and J 1 base, with 6 bases left between them. The CDR3 covers 14 residues. Looking up the rest from reference TRBV5-6 and TRBJ2-3 gives the full variable domain: DAGVTQSPTHLIKTRGQQVTLRCSPKSGHDTVSWYQQALGQGPQFIFQYYEEEERQRGNFPDRFSGHQFPNYSSELNVNALLLGDSALYLCASSLAGGTDTQYFGPGTRLTVL.

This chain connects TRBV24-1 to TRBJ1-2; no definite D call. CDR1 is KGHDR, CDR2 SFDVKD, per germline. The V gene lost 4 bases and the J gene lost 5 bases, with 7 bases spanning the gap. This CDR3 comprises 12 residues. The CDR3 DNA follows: TGTGCCACCAGTGACGGGGATTATGGCTACACCTTC. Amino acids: CATSDGDYGYTF.

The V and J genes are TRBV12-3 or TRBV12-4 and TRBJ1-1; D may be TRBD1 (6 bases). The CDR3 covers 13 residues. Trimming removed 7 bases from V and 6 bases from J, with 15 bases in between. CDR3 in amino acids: CASTMRGRAEAFF. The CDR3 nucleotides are TGTGCCAGCACCATGAGGGGGAGGGCTGAAGCTTTCTTT.

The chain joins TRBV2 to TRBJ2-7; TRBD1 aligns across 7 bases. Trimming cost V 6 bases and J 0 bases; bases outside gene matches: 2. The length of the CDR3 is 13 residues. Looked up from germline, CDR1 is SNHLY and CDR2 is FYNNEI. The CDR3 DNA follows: TGTGCCAGCAGGGGACAGATCTCCTACGAGCAGTACTTC. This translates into CASRGQISYEQYF.

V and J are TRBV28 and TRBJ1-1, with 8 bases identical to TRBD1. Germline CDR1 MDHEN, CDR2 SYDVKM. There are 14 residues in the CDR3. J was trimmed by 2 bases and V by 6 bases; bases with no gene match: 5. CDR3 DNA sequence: TGTGCCAGCAGGAAACAGGGGGGAAACACTGAAGCTTTCTTT. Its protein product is CASRKQGGNTEAFF.

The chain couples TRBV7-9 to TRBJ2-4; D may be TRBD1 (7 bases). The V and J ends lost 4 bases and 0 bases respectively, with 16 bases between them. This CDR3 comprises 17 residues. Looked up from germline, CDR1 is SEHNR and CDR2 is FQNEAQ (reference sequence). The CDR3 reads CASSYGGTVLAKNIQYF. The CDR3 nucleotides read TGTGCCAGCAGCTATGGCGGGACAGTCCTAGCCAAAAACATTCAGTACTTC.

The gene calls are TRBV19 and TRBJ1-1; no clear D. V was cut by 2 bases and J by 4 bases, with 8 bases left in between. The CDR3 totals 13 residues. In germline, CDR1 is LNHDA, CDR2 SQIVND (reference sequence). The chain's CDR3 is CASSISGSTEAFF. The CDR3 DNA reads TGTGCCAGTAGTATATCGGGGAGCACTGAAGCTTTCTTT.

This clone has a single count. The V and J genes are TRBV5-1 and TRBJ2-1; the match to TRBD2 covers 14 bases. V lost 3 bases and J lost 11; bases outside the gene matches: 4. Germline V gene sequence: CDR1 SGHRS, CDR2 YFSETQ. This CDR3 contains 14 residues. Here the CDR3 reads CASSSGLAGGKQFF. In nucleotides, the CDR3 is TGCGCCAGCAGCTCAGGACTAGCGGGGGGCAAGCAGTTCTTC.

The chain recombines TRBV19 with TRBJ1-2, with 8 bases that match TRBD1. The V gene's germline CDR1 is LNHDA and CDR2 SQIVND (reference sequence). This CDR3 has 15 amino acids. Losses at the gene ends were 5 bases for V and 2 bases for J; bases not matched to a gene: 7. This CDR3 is CASSPQDRENYGYTF. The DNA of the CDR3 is TGTGCCAGTAGTCCCCAGGACAGGGAAAACTATGGCTACACCTTC.

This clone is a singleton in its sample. The CDR3 coding sequence is TGTGCCAGCAGTACTTCAGGGGCTAACTATGGCTACACCTTC. Translated, it gives CASSTSGANYGYTF. This chain links TRBV28 with TRBJ1-2; D is possibly TRBD1 (6 bases). The CDR3 covers 14 residues. CDR1 and CDR2 from the germline V gene are MDHEN and SYDVKM. The V end was cut by 5 bases, the J end by 0 bases, with 10 bases between.

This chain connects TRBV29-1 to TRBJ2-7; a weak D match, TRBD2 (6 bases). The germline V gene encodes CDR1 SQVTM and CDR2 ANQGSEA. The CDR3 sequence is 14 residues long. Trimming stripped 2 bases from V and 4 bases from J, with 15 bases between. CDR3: CSVEMGSGGYEQYF. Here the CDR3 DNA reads TGCAGCGTTGAAATGGGGTCCGGGGGTTACGAGCAGTACTTC.

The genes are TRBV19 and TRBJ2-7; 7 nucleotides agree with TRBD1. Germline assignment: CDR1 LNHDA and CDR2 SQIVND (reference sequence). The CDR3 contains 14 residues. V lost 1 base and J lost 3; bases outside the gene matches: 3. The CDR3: CASSIVGGRYEQYF. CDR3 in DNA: TGTGCCAGTAGTATAGTAGGGGGCCGCTACGAGCAGTACTTC. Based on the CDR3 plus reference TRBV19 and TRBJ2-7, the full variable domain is DGGITQSPKYLFRKEGQNVTLSCEQNLNHDAMYWYRQDPGQGLRLIYYSQIVNDFQKGDIAEGYSVSREKKESFPLTVTSAQKNPTAFYLCASSIVGGRYEQYFGPGTRLTVT.

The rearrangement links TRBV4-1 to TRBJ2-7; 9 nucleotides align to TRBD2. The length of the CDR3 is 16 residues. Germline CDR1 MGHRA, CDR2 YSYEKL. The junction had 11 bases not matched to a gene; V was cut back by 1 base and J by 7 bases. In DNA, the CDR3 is TGCGCCAGCAGCCAAGTAGCGGGAGCTTTACCGGGAGAGCAGTACTTC. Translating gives CASSQVAGALPGEQYF.

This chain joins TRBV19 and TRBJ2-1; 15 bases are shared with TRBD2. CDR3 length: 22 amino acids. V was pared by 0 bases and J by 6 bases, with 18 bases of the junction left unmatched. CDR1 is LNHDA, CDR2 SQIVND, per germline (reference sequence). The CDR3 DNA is TGTGCCAGTAGTATAGATCGGTGGGGACTAGCGGGGGGATCTAGACATTTCAATGAGCAGTTCTTC. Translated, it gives CASSIDRWGLAGGSRHFNEQFF.

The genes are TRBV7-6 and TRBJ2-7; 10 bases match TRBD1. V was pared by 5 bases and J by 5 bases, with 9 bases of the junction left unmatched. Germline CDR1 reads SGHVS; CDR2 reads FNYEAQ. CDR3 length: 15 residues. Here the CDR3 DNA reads TGTGCCAGCAGCCAATGGGACAGGGGAGGCCACGAGCAGTACTTC. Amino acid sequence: CASSQWDRGGHEQYF.

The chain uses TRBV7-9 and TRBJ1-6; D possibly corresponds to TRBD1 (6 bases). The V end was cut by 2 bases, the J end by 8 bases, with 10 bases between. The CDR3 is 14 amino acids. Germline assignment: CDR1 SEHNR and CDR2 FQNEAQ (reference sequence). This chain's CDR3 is CASSLRDTYSPLHF. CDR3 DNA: TGTGCCAGCAGCTTACGGGACACGTATTCACCCCTCCACTTT.

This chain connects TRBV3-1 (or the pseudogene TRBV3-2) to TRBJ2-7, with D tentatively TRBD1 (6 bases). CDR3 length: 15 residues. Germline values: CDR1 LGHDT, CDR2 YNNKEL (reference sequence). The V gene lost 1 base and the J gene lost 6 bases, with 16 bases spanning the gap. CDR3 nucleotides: TGTGCCAGCAGCCAAGTAGGTAGAGGGGGAAGCGAGCAGTACTTC. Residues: CASSQVGRGGSEQYF.

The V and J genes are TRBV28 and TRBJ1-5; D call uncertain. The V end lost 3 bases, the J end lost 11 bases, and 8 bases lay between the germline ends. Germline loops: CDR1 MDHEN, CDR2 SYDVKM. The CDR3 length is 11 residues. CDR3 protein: CASSLNAAQHF. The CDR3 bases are TGTGCCAGCAGTTTGAATGCAGCCCAGCATTTT.

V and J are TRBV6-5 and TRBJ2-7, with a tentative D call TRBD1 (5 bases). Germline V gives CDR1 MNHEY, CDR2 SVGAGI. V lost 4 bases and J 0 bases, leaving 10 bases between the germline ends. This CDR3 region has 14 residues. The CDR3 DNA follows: TGTGCCAGCAGTTCAGCAGGGAACTCCTACGAGCAGTACTTC. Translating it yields CASSSAGNSYEQYF.

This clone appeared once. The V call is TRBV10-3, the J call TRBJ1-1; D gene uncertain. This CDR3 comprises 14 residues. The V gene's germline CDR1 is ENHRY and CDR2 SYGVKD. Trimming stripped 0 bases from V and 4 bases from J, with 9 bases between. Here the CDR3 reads CAISESSERTEAFF. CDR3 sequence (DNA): TGTGCCATCAGTGAGTCTTCAGAACGCACTGAAGCTTTCTTT.

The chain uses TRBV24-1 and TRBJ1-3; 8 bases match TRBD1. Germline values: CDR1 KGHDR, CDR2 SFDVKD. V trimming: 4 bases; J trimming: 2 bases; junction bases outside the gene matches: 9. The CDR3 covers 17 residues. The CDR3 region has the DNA TGTGCCACCAGTGACGGACAGGGTGGAACGGCTGGAAACACCATATATTTT. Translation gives CATSDGQGGTAGNTIYF.

The CDR3 region has the DNA TGTGCCACCCTGGGACTAGCGGGAGGAGATGAGCAGTTCTTC. This gives the protein CATLGLAGGDEQFF. The chain links TRBV10-3 to TRBJ2-1, with 15 bases lining up with TRBD2. CDR1 and CDR2 (germline): ENHRY, SYGVKD. This CDR3 is built from 14 residues. Losses at the gene ends were 10 bases for V and 8 bases for J; bases not matched to a gene: 6.

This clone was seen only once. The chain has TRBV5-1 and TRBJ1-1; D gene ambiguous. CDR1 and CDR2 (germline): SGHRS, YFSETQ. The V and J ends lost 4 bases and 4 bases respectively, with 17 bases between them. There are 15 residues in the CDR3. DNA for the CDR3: TGCGCCAGCAGCCCCCGGGGATCGGAGGGCACTGAAGCTTTCTTT. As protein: CASSPRGSEGTEAFF.

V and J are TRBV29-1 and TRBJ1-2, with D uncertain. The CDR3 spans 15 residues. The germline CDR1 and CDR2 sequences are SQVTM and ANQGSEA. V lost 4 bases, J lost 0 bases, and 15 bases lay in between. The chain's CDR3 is CSVGDRQRANYGYTF. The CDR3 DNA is TGCAGCGTTGGAGATAGGCAGCGCGCTAACTATGGCTACACCTTC.

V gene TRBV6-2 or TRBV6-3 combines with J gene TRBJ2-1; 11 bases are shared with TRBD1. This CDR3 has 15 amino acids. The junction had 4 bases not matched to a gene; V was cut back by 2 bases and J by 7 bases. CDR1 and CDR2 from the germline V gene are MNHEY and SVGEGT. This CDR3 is CASSYGTGGRNEQFF. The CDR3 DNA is TGTGCCAGCAGTTACGGGACAGGGGGTCGGAATGAGCAGTTCTTC.

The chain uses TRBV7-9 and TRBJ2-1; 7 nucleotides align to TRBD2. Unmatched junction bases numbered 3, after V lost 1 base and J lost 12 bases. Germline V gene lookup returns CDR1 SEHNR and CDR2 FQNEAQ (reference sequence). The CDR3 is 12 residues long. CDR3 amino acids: CASSLVIAGQFF. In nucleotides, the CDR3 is TGTGCCAGCAGCTTAGTAATAGCGGGGCAGTTCTTC.

CDR3 in amino acids: CASSLGGQMNTEAFF. The CDR3 bases are TGTGCCAGCAGTTTGGGGGGACAGATGAACACTGAAGCTTTCTTT. The V call is TRBV28, the J call TRBJ1-1; 7 bases are a match to TRBD1. Germline assignment: CDR1 MDHEN and CDR2 SYDVKM. V shed 3 bases and J 0 bases; nucleotides not matched to a gene: 4. The CDR3 contains 15 residues.

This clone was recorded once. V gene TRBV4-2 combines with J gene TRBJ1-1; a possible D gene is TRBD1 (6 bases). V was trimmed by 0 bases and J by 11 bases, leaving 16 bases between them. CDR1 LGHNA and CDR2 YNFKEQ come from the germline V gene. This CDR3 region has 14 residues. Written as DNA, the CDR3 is TGTGCCAGCAGCCAAGAGTCGTCGGGGGGGCATGCTTTCTTT. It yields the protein CASSQESSGGHAFF.

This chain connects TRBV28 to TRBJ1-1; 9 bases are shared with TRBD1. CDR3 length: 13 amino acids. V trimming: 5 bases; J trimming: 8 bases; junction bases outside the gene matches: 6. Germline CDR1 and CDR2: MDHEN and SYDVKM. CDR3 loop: CASSRGDRAEAFF. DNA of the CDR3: TGTGCCAGCAGTCGAGGGGACAGGGCAGAAGCTTTCTTT.

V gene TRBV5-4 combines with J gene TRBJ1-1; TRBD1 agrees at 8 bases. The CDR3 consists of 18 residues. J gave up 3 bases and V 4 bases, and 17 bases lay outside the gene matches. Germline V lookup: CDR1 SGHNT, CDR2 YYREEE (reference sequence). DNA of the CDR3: TGTGCCAGCAGCCCGAACGGACAGGGCGTCAGGTGGTACACTGAAGCTTTCTTT. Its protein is CASSPNGQGVRWYTEAFF.

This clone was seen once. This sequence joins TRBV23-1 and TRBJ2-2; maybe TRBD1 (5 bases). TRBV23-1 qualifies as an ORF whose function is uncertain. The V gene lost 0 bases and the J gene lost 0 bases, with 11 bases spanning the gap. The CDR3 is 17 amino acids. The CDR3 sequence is CASSQSADTANTGELFF. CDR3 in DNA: TGCGCCAGCAGTCAATCGGCGGACACCGCGAACACCGGGGAGCTGTTTTTT.

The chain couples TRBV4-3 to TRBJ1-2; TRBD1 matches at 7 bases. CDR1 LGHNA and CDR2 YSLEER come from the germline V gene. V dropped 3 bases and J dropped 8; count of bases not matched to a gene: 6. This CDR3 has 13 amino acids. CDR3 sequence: CASSQTGFGGYTF. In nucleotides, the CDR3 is TGCGCCAGCAGCCAGACAGGGTTTGGAGGCTACACCTTC.